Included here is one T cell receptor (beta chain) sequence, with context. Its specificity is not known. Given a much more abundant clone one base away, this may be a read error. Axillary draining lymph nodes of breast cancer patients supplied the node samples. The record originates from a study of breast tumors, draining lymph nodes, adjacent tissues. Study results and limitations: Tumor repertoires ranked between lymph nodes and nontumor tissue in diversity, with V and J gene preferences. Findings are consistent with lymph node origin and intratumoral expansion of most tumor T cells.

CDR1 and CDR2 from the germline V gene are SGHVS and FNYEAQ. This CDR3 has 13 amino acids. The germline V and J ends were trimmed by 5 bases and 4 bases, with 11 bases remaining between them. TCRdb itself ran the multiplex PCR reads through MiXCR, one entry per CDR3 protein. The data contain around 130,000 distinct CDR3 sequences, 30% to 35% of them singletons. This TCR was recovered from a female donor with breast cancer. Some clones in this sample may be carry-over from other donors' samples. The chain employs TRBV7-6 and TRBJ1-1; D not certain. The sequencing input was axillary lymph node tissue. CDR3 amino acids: CASSPYESTEAFF. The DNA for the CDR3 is TGTGCCAGCAGCCCGTACGAGAGCACTGAAGCTTTCTTT.